This T cell receptor (beta chain) was identified during a study of T-cell memory formation after mild COVID-19. The sample holds a few counts of this clonotype. The CDR3 is 15 amino acids. Looked up from germline, CDR1 is MNHEY and CDR2 is SVGEGT. The germline V and J ends were trimmed by 2 bases and 6 bases, with 16 bases remaining between them. Via MiXCR, TCRdb re-called the 5' RACE reads, giving one row per CDR3 protein. This sample has 250,000 to 300,000 distinct CDR3 sequences, with roughly 15% found just once. The chain recombines TRBV6-2 or TRBV6-3 with TRBJ1-1; possible D gene TRBD1, 5 bases. The specimen was PBMCs or a T cell subset sorted from them (not recorded which). The receptor comes from a man younger than 35 who had mild COVID-19 (a few samples of this study predate the infection). Cell type and time point are not known. CDR3 amino acids: CASSYDRAGASEAFF. CDR3 DNA sequence: TGTGCCAGCAGTTACGATCGGGCCGGGGCATCTGAAGCTTTCTTT.